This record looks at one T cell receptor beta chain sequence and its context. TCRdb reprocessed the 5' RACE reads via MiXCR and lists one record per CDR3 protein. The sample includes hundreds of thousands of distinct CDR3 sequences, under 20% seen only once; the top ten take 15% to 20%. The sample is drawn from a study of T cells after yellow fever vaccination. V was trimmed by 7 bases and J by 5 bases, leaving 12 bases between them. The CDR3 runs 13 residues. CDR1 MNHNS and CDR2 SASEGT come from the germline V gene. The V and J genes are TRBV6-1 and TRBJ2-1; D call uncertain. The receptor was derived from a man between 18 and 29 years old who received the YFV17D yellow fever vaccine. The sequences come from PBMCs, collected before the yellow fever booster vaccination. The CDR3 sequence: CASTKPVHNEQFF. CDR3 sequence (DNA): TGTGCCAGCACGAAGCCAGTACACAATGAGCAGTTCTTC.